Shown below are 23 T cell receptor beta chains from a single sample sequenced in a study of low-dose radiotherapy and immunotherapy resistance in tumors. TCRs were put through approximately 20 PCR cycles of amplification with Phusion. A constant-region primer and the V-primer adapter served as the primer pair. MiXCR was run by TCRdb on the reads, yielding one entry per CDR3 protein. There are about 46,000 distinct CDR3 sequences in the sample; around 11% occur only once, and roughly 6.2% lies in the top ten. The time point denotes: before trial treatment. The source was PBMCs, collected before treatment. The receptors shown here come from a female donor with ovarian cancer.

This clonotype was detected ten times or more. This chain joins TRBV5-1 and TRBJ2-7; tentatively, D is TRBD1 or TRBD2 (5 bases each). The CDR3 contains 15 residues. Germline CDR1 reads SGHRS; CDR2 reads YFSETQ. V gave up 0 bases and J gave up 4 bases, with 14 bases separating them. The CDR3 DNA is TGCGCCAGCAGCTTGGCTTGGGGGTCCCATTACGAGCAGTACTTC. Translation gives CASSLAWGSHYEQYF.

This clonotype was detected many times. This chain links TRBV24-1 with TRBJ2-3, with unresolved D. In germline, CDR1 is KGHDR, CDR2 SFDVKD. Deletions cut 6 bases from V and 6 bases from J, with 6 bases between. The CDR3 sequence is 11 residues long. DNA of the CDR3: TGTGCCACCAGTCAGTCGGATACGCAGTATTTT. It codes for CATSQSDTQYF.

This clonotype was recorded at least ten times. The rearrangement uses TRBV2 and TRBJ2-5; D is undetermined. CDR1 and CDR2 from the germline V gene are SNHLY and FYNNEI. This CDR3 has 12 residues. V lost 4 bases to trimming and J lost 13 bases, with 16 bases between them. DNA for the CDR3: TGTGCCAGCAGTGCTGGCCCAAGCGCGAGGTACTTC. Protein sequence: CASSAGPSARYF. The entire variable domain, with the rest obtained from reference TRBV2 and TRBJ2-5, is as follows: EPEVTQTPSHQVTQMGQEVILRCVPISNHLYFYWYRQILGQKVEFLVSFYNNEISEKSEIFDDQFSVERPDGSNFTLKIRSTKLEDSAMYFCASSAGPSARYFGPGTRLLVL.

This clonotype has a count of ten or more. This chain joins TRBV27 and TRBJ1-1, with D uncertain. V was shortened by 7 bases and J by 1 base, with 4 bases between the two germline ends. Germline CDR1 MNHEY, CDR2 SMNVEV (reference sequence). CDR3 size: 11 residues. CDR3 nucleotide sequence: TGTGCCAGCATCAGGAACACTGAAGCTTTCTTT. This encodes CASIRNTEAFF.

By sample share, this clonotype is medium-sized. This chain links TRBV6-2 or TRBV6-3 with TRBJ2-2, with D hard to call. The CDR3 runs to 14 residues. V gave up 4 bases and J gave up 5 bases, with 11 bases separating them. Germline-derived CDR1 and CDR2 are MNHEY and SVGEGT. The CDR3 DNA reads TGTGCCAGCAGTTCGCACAGTTGGACCGGGGAGCTGTTTTTT. Translated: CASSSHSWTGELFF.

This clonotype was detected ten times or more. The rearrangement joins TRBV11-2 to TRBJ2-7; TRBD1 aligns across 8 bases. Germline lookup yields CDR1 SGHAT and CDR2 FQNNGV. Trimming at V came to 3 bases and at J to 3 bases, leaving 7 bases not matched to a gene. The CDR3 runs 15 residues. For the CDR3, the DNA is TGTGCCAGCAGCTTTGGGACAGGAGGTATCTACGAGCAGTACTTC. Translation: CASSFGTGGIYEQYF.

This chain connects TRBV15 to TRBJ2-7; D perhaps matches TRBD1 (5 bases). The CDR3 runs 15 residues. Trimming stripped 0 bases from V and 0 bases from J, with 9 bases between. Germline CDR1 reads LNHNV; CDR2 reads YYDKDF (reference sequence). This CDR3 is CATSREDTSSYEQYF. The CDR3 nucleotides are TGTGCCACCAGCAGAGAGGACACAAGCTCCTACGAGCAGTACTTC. Drawing the rest from reference TRBV15 and TRBJ2-7, the complete variable domain is DAMVIQNPRYQVTQFGKPVTLSCSQTLNHNVMYWYQQKSSQAPKLLFHYYDKDFNNEADTPDNFQSRRPNTSFCFLDIRSPGLGDTAMYLCATSREDTSSYEQYFGPGTRLTVT.

The V gene is TRBV5-1, the J gene TRBJ2-2; 7 positions agree with TRBD1. The trim removed 2 bases at V and 3 bases at J, leaving 4 bases unmatched. Per germline, CDR1 SGHRS and CDR2 YFSETQ. The CDR3 sequence is 15 residues long. The CDR3 spells CASSLGGKDTGELFF. As DNA, the CDR3 is TGCGCCAGCAGCTTAGGGGGCAAGGACACCGGGGAGCTGTTTTTT.

This clonotype occurred many times. The genes are TRBV30 and TRBJ1-3; tentatively, D is TRBD1 (6 bases). CDR1 is GTSNPN and CDR2 is SVGIG in the germline V gene (reference sequence). The CDR3 has 13 residues. V dropped 4 bases and J dropped 1 base, with 8 bases sitting between them. CDR3 protein: CAWTRGSGNTIYF. Here the CDR3 DNA reads TGTGCCTGGACTAGGGGGTCTGGAAACACCATATATTTT.

Ten or more counts support this clonotype. J is TRBJ2-7 and V is TRBV19; no clear D. This CDR3 region has 14 residues. The V gene lost 6 bases and the J gene lost 7 bases, with 19 bases spanning the gap. Germline V gene lookup returns CDR1 LNHDA and CDR2 SQIVND (reference sequence). As DNA, the CDR3 is TGTGCCAGTAGGGGGTCCGACTCCTATGGAGAGCAGTACTTC. It encodes CASRGSDSYGEQYF.

At least ten counts were recorded for this clonotype. The gene calls are TRBV5-6 and TRBJ1-1, with 8 bases identical to TRBD1. The CDR3 is 16 amino acids. The germline CDR1 and CDR2 sequences are SGHDT and YYEEEE. V shed 4 bases and J 2 bases; nucleotides not matched to a gene: 10. CDR3 coding DNA: TGTGCCAGCAGCCCCCCACCTGGACAGGGTAACACTGAAGCTTTCTTT. Translation: CASSPPPGQGNTEAFF.

This clonotype was observed once. Only one base separates this from a far larger clonotype, so it likely reflects a read error. The V gene is TRBV7-9, the J gene TRBJ2-7; D is perhaps TRBD2 (5 bases). The V gene's germline CDR1 is SEHNR and CDR2 FQNEAQ (reference sequence). This CDR3 spans 15 amino acids. V was trimmed by 10 bases and J by 7 bases, leaving 26 bases between them. The CDR3 bases are TGTGCCACCCCGGGTGGTAGCGACGTAGGCAATGAGCAGTACTTC. Translation: CATPGGSDVGNEQYF.

In this sample, this clonotype turned up many times. The chain joins TRBV11-2 to TRBJ2-3, with D possibly being TRBD1 (6 bases). Per germline, CDR1 SGHAT and CDR2 FQNNGV. Trimming took 8 bases from V and 2 from J, leaving 14 bases between them. The CDR3 consists of 14 residues. The CDR3 loop is CASGDGQPTDTQYF. The CDR3 nucleotides are TGTGCCAGCGGCGACGGACAGCCCACAGATACGCAGTATTTT.

This clonotype was observed many times. The chain is built from TRBV28 and TRBJ2-6, with 9 bases lining up with TRBD1. V shed 6 bases, J shed 0 bases, and the junction held 6 bases outside the gene matches. The CDR3 is 17 residues long. Germline CDR1 and CDR2: MDHEN and SYDVKM. The CDR3 region has the DNA TGTGCCAGCAGGTCGGGACAGGGATACTCTGGGGCCAACGTCCTGACTTTC. Protein sequence: CASRSGQGYSGANVLTF.

The sample holds many counts of this clonotype. The gene calls are TRBV19 and TRBJ1-5, with 7 positions matching TRBD1. This CDR3 is built from 17 residues. Germline assignment: CDR1 LNHDA and CDR2 SQIVND (reference sequence). J lost 0 bases, V lost 6 bases, and 11 bases had no gene match. As DNA, the CDR3 is TGTGCCAGTAGGCGCAAATACACAGGGGATAGCAATCAGCCCCAGCATTTT. Translated: CASRRKYTGDSNQPQHF.

This clonotype was observed at least ten times. The CDR3 DNA is TGTGCCAGCAGCATCGACAGTTCACCTCGGGGCACCATATATTTT. This gives the protein CASSIDSSPRGTIYF. The chain carries TRBV7-2 and TRBJ1-3, with D perhaps matching TRBD1 (5 bases). Deletions cut 5 bases from V and 9 bases from J, with 20 bases between. Germline CDR1 reads SGHTA; CDR2 reads FQGNSA. This CDR3 region has 15 residues.

There are many counts of this clonotype. The chain carries TRBV10-3 and TRBJ2-2; no clear D gene. Germline V gives CDR1 ENHRY, CDR2 SYGVKD. The CDR3 sequence is 15 residues long. The CDR3 here is CASRPGPQNTGELFF. DNA for the CDR3: TGTGCTTCCCGGCCCGGACCACAGAACACCGGGGAGCTGTTTTTT.

This chain links TRBV5-4 with TRBJ2-3, with 14 bases lining up with TRBD2. The length of the CDR3 is 16 residues. Germline CDR1 is SGHNT and CDR2 is YYREEE (reference sequence). V shed 3 bases, J shed 3 bases, and the junction held 3 bases outside the gene matches. CDR3 DNA sequence: TGTGCCAGCAGCTCGGGACTAGCGGGAGTAACAGATACGCAGTATTTT. It encodes CASSSGLAGVTDTQYF.

This clonotype occurred many times. V gene TRBV5-1 combines with J gene TRBJ1-6; D not certain. From germline, CDR1 is SGHRS and CDR2 YFSETQ. This CDR3 contains 16 residues. V was shortened by 0 bases and J by 7 bases, with 14 bases between the two germline ends. The CDR3 spells CASSLEDSTANSPLHF. Here the CDR3 DNA reads TGCGCCAGCAGCTTGGAGGATTCTACGGCAAATTCACCCCTCCACTTT.

Ten or more counts support this clonotype. The chain links TRBV5-1 to TRBJ2-3; TRBD2 matches at 13 bases. This CDR3 comprises 17 residues. V was clipped by 1 base and J by 2 bases; unmatched bases: 4. The V gene's germline CDR1 is SGHRS and CDR2 YFSETQ. The CDR3 is CASSLWGLAGYTDTQYF. The CDR3 DNA reads as TGCGCCAGCAGCTTGTGGGGACTAGCGGGGTACACAGATACGCAGTATTTT.

This clonotype was recorded many times. The chain employs TRBV12-3 or TRBV12-4 and TRBJ2-7; D is perhaps TRBD2 (5 bases). The CDR3 totals 13 residues. Trimming removed 0 bases at V and 6 bases at J, with 9 bases between. CDR3 loop: CASSLARVSEQYF. CDR3 coding DNA: TGTGCCAGCAGTTTAGCGCGGGTCAGCGAGCAGTACTTC.

This clonotype has a count of ten or more. The chain links TRBV28 to TRBJ2-4; no reliable D call. This CDR3 region has 14 residues. V was cut by 5 bases and J by 6 bases, with 14 bases left in between. Looked up from germline, CDR1 is MDHEN and CDR2 is SYDVKM. CDR3 nucleotide sequence: TGTGCCAGCAGTCCCCGGGCCCAAGGAAACATTCAGTACTTC. It encodes CASSPRAQGNIQYF.

This clonotype was counted at least ten times. The rearrangement links TRBV12-3 or TRBV12-4 to TRBJ2-2, with D unclear. This CDR3 is built from 12 residues. Trimming took off 8 bases at V and 8 bases at J, with 12 bases between the two ends. CDR3 loop: CASGELKGELFF. The CDR3 region has the DNA TGTGCCAGCGGTGAATTGAAAGGGGAGCTGTTTTTT.